This is a list of T cell receptor beta chains from one sample in a study of molecular identifiers for immune sequencing clone quantification. From the PCR reads, TCRdb called clonotypes with MiXCR, one entry per CDR3 protein. Seen here are a few hundred thousand distinct CDR3 sequences, about 22% observed once, and the top ten hold more than 0.8%. What was sequenced was naive CD8+ T cells from blood, with Jurkat cell RNA spiked in. The receptors shown here come from a human donor in good health. Some libraries in this study had Jurkat cell RNA spiked in. The CDR3 runs from the conserved cysteine through the conserved F or W. A D gene is named only where the DNA matches it firmly.

d_call j_call v_call cdr3_aa
. TRBJ2-7 TRBV10-2 CASSEKPAFSYEQYF
. TRBJ1-1 TRBV19 CASSGREVTEAFF
. TRBJ1-4 TRBV19 CASSRVRALSDNEKLFF
. TRBJ1-4 TRBV27 CASSEPPGPLFF
TRBD1 TRBJ2-7 TRBV9 CASSFSSGGPPYEQYF
. TRBJ2-7 TRBV18 CASSDLSGQYYEQYF
. TRBJ2-2 TRBV9 CASSRRTGNTGELFF
. TRBJ2-3 TRBV12-3/TRBV12-4 CASSFDARAIADTQYF
. TRBJ1-4 TRBV4-3 CASSLRLQRPNEKLFF
TRBD1 TRBJ2-7 TRBV7-9 CASSHRDRGHEQYF
. TRBJ2-3 TRBV7-9 CASSSDRNTDTQYF
. TRBJ1-1 TRBV5-3 CASSLDTVYTEALF
TRBD1 TRBJ2-3 TRBV7-6 CASSLQGIDTQYF
. TRBJ2-3 TRBV25-1 CASSQLALGTDTQYF
TRBD1 TRBJ2-5 TRBV5-4 CASSTIDRAQETQYF
. TRBJ2-7 TRBV9 CASSPGGQNYEQYF
TRBD2 TRBJ2-1 TRBV18 CASSLSGTSGNEQFF
. TRBJ2-7 TRBV6-2/TRBV6-3 CASSPWSESSYEQYF
. TRBJ2-3 TRBV14 CASSQGVGGLSTDTQYF
. TRBJ1-5 TRBV2 CASSRGHYSNQPQHF
. TRBJ2-7 TRBV4-1 CASSFGLSSYEQYF
. TRBJ2-7 TRBV4-3 CASSQTAYSYEQYF
. TRBJ2-1 TRBV7-9 CASSFPSHNEQFF
TRBD2 TRBJ2-1 TRBV28 CASSWRLAEEYNEQFF
TRBD2 TRBJ2-2 TRBV11-2 CASSPFSGGAPTGELFF
. TRBJ1-4 TRBV12-3/TRBV12-4 CASSPPGFNEKLFF
TRBD1 TRBJ2-2 TRBV4-3 CASSLRTGWPGELFF
. TRBJ1-2 TRBV24-1 CATSRQDHNYGYTF
. TRBJ2-1 TRBV7-2 CASSLLRRENTYEQFF